This T cell receptor (beta chain) was sequenced during a study of cytomegalovirus exposure and HLA in healthy donors. The V segment lost 9 bases and the J segment 5 bases; nucleotides outside the gene matches: 22. The CDR3 length is 19 residues. Per germline, CDR1 MRHNA and CDR2 SNTAGT. Notes on the study in general: Cytomegalovirus association was assigned to under 200 TCR beta chains.

For this clone: As yet, its antigen is unknown.

Researchers ran the PCR with 60 Vbeta and 13 Jbeta primers. This table comes from immunoSEQ multiplex PCR, and its TCRdb copy is limited to in-frame clones, with some not included. This table has some 84,000 clones, over 75% appearing once. This rearrangement joins TRBV6-4 to TRBJ2-2; TRBD2 aligns across 9 bases. The clonotype was recovered from a male donor in good health and CMV-seropositive. Sequencing used PBMCs. The DNA of the CDR3 is TGTGCCAGTACTCGATTCGCGGGTGCTAGCGGGACTAAAACCGGGGAGCTGTTTTTT. Encoded protein: CASTRFAGASGTKTGELFF.